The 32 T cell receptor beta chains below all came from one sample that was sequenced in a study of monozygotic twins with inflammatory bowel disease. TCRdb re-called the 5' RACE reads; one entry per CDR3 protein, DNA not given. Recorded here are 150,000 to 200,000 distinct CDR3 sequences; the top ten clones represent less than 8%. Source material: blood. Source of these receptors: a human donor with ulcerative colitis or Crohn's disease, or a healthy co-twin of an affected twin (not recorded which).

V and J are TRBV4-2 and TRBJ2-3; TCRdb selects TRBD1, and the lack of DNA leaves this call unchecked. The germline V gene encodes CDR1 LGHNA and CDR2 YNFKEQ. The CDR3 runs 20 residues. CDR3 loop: CASSPPPGRIVTDSTDTQYF.

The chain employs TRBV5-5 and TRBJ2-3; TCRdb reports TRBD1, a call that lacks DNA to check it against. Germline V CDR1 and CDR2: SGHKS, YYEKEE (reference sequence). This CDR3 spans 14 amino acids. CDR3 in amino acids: CASSTGENTDTQYF.

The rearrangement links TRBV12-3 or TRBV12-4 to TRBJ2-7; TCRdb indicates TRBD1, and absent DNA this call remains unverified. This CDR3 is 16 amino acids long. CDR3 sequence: CASSPLARGTYYEQYF.

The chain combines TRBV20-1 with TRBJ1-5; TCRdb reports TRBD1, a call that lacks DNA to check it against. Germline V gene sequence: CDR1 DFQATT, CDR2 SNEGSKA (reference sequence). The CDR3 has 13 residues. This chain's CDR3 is CSARQRGDQPQHF.

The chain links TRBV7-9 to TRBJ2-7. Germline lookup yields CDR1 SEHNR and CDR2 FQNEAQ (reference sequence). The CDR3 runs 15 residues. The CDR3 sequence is CASSLTGGSSYEQYF.

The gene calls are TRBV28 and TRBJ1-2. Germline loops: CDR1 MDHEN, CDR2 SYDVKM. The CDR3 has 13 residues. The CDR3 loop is CASTDAGFDGYTF.

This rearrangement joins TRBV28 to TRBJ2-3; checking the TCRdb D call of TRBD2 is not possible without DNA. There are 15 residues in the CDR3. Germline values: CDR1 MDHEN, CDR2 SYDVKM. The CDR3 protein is CASSESGSGPDTQYF.

The CDR3 loop is CAWTSRGDSPLHF. The V call is TRBV30, the J call TRBJ1-6; the TRBD1 assignment by TCRdb is unverifiable without DNA. The CDR3 spans 13 residues. CDR1 is GTSNPN, CDR2 SVGIG, per germline (reference sequence).

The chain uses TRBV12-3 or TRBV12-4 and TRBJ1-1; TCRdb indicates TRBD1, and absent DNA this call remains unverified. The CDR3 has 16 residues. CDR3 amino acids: CASSRSGAVGNTEAFF.

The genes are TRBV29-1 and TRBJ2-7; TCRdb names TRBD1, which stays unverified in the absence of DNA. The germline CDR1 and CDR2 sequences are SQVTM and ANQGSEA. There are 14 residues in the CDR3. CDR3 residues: CSVVRTGGTYEQYF.

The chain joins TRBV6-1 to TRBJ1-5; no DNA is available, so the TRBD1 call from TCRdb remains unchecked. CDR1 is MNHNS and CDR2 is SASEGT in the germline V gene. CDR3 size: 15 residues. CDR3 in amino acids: CASSGDGFSNQPQHF.

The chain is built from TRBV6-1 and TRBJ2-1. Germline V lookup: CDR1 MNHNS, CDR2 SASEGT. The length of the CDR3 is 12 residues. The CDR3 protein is CASIAGNNEQFF.

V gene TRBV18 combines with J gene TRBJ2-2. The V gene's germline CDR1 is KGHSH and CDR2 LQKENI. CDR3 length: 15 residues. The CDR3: CASSPRNTGTGELFF.

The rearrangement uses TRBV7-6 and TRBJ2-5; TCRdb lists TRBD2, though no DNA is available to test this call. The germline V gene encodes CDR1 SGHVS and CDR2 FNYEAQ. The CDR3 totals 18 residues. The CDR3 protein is CASSLAPLAGGNQETQYF. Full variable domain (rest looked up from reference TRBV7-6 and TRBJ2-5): GAGVSQSPRYKVTKRGQDVALRCDPISGHVSLYWYRQALGQGPEFLTYFNYEAQQDKSGLPNDRFSAERPEGSISTLTIQRTEQRDSAMYRCASSLAPLAGGNQETQYFGPGTRLLVL.

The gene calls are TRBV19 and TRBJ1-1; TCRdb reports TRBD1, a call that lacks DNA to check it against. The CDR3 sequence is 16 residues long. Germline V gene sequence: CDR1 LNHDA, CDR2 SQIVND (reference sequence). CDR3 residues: CASSKALDPVNTEAFF.

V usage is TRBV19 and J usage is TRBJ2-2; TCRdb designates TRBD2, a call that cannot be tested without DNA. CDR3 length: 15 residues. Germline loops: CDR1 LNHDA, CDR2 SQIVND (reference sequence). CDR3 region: CASSVRGARTGELFF.

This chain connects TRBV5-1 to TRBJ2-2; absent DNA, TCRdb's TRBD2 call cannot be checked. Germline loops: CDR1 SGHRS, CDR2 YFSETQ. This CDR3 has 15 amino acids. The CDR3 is CASSSELGVTGELFF.

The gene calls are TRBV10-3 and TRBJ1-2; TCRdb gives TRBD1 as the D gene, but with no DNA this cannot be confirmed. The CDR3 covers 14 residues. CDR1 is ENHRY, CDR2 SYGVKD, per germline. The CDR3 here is CAIKGQGANYGYTF.

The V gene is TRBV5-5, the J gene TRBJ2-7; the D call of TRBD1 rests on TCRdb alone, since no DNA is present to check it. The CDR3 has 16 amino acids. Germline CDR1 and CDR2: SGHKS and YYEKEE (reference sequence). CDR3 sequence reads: CASSQKGGERPYEQYF. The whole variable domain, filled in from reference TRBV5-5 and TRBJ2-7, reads DAGVTQSPTHLIKTRGQQVTLRCSPISGHKSVSWYQQVLGQGPQFIFQYYEKEERGRGNFPDRFSARQFPNYSSELNVNALLLGDSALYLCASSQKGGERPYEQYFGPGTRLTVT.

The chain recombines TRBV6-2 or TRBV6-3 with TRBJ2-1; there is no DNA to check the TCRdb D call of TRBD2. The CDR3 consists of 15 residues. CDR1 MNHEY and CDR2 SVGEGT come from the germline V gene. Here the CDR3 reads CASSYVSGLVYEQFF.

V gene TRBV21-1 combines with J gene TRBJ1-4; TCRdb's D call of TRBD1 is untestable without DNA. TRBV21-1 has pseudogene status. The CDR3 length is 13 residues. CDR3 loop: CASTGQPAEKLFF.

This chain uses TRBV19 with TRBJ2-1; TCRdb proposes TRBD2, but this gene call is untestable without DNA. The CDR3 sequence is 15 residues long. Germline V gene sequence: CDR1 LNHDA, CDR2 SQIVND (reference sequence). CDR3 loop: CASSETSGPIDEQFF.

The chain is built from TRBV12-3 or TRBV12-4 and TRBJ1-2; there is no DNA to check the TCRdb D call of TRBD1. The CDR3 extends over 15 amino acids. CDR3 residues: CASRPPGQGPYGYTF.

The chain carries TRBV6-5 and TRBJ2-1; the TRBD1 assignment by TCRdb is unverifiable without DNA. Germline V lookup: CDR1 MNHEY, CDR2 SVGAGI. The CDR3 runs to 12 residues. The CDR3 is CASSAYRGKQFF.

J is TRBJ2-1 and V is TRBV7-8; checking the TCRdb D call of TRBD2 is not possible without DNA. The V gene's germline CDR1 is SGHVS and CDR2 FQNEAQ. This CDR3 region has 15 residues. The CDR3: CASSLYWTSNNEQFF.

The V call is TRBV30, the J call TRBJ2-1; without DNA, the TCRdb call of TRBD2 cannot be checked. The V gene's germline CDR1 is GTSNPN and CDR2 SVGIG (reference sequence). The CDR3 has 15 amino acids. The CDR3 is CAWSAGPGPYNEQFF.

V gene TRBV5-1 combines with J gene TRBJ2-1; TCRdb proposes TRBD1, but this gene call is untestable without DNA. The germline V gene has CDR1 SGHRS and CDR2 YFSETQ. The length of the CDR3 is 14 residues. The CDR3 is CASSWGTGGNEQFF. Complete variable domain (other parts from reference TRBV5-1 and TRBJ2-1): KAGVTQTPRYLIKTRGQQVTLSCSPISGHRSVSWYQQTPGQGLQFLFEYFSETQRNKGNFPGRFSGRQFSNSRSEMNVSTLELGDSALYLCASSWGTGGNEQFFGPGTRLTVL.

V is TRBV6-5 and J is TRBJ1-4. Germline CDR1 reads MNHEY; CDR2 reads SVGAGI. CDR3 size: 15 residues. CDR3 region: CASSYSAGRNEKLFF.

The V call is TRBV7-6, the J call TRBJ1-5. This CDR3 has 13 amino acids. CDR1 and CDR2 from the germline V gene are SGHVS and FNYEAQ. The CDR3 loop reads CASSSGTNQPQHF.

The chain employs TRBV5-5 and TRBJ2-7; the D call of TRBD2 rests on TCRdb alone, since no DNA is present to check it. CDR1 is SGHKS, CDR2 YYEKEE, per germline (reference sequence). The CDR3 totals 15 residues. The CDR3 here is CASSFGLAVTYEQYF.

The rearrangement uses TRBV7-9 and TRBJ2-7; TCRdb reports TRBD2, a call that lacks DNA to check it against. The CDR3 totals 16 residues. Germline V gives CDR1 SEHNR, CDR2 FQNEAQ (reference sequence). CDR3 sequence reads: CASSLAGRISPYEQYF. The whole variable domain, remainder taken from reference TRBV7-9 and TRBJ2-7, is DTGVSQNPRHKITKRGQNVTFRCDPISEHNRLYWYRQTLGQGPEFLTYFQNEAQLEKSRLLSDRFSAERPKGSFSTLEIQRTEQGDSAMYLCASSLAGRISPYEQYFGPGTRLTVT.

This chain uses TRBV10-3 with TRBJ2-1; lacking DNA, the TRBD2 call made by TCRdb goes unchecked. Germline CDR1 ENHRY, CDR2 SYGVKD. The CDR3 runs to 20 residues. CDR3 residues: CAIGSTSAAKRGESYNEQFF.